A single sample is the source of the 28 T cell receptor beta chains below, sequenced in a study of Ad26.COV2.S vaccination and SARS-CoV-2 variants. The assay was immunoSEQ multiplex PCR, and TCRdb's table has in-frame clones only and misses some. Among roughly 320,000 clones, about nine tenths were seen once, and the ten largest hold more than 3%. Indicated treatment: roughly 19 received Ad26.COV2.S at low or high dose, single or two shots; five or six received placebo; per-sample allocation not given. On day 63 after the first injection, vaccine and placebo recipients gave samples. This material consisted of peripheral blood, taken in a trial of Ad26.COV2.S vaccine versus placebo. Receptor source: a person between 18 and 65 years old who received the Ad26.COV2.S COVID-19 vaccine or a placebo.

This chain links TRBV6-7 with TRBJ2-1; D may match TRBD1 or TRBD2 (5 bases each). TRBV6-7 is classed as an ORF, of uncertain function. V dropped 6 bases and J dropped 2 bases, with 17 bases sitting between them. This CDR3 is 16 amino acids long. In DNA form, the CDR3 reads TGTGCCAGCAGCCTTTTGGATAGGGGACCCTACAATGAGCAGTTCTTC. Its translation: CASSLLDRGPYNEQFF.

This clone has a single count. The J gene is TRBJ1-3, the V gene TRBV7-2; D not certain. V was trimmed by 1 base and J by 3 bases, leaving 1 base between them. This CDR3 comprises 12 residues. Germline V gene data show CDR1 as SGHTA and CDR2 as FQGNSA. CDR3: CASSLVGNTIYF. The CDR3 coding sequence is TGTGCCAGCAGCTTAGTTGGAAACACCATATATTTT.

The V call is TRBV6-4, the J call TRBJ1-6; 7 bases align to TRBD1. Losses at the gene ends were 2 bases for V and 7 bases for J; bases not matched to a gene: 2. The CDR3 is made up of 14 amino acids. CDR1 and CDR2 (germline): MRHNA, SNTAGT. CDR3 amino acids: CASSDGRGNSPLHF. In DNA form, the CDR3 reads TGTGCCAGCAGTGACGGCAGGGGGAATTCACCCCTCCACTTT.

This clone was recorded a few times. This chain connects TRBV12-3 or TRBV12-4 to TRBJ2-6; 7 bases are a match to TRBD2. CDR3 length: 13 amino acids. Trimming at V came to 11 bases and at J to 3 bases, leaving 4 bases not matched to a gene. Here the CDR3 reads CAARGVGANVLTF. CDR3 in DNA: TGTGCCGCCCGGGGGGTTGGGGCCAACGTCCTGACTTTC.

This chain uses TRBV6-5 with TRBJ1-2, with TRBD1 as a possible D gene (5 bases). The CDR3 spans 13 residues. Trimming stripped 0 bases from V and 8 bases from J, with 10 bases between. Germline assignment: CDR1 MNHEY and CDR2 SVGAGI. The CDR3 DNA reads as TGTGCCAGCAGTTACTCTGGGGGTCGCGGCTACACCTTC. Its translation is CASSYSGGRGYTF.

The chain has TRBV5-4 and TRBJ2-3; TRBD2 agrees at 8 bases. The V gene end was trimmed by 0 bases and the J gene end by 0 bases; junction bases not matched to a gene: 6. The CDR3 has 17 amino acids. CDR1 is SGHNT and CDR2 is YYREEE in the germline V gene (reference sequence). The CDR3 DNA is TGTGCCAGCAGCTTGGGTAGGCCGGGGGGGAGCACAGATACGCAGTATTTT. It encodes CASSLGRPGGSTDTQYF.

The chain carries TRBV6-5 and TRBJ1-5; the D gene is possibly TRBD1 (5 bases). The germline V gene has CDR1 MNHEY and CDR2 SVGAGI. The ends were cut back, 0 bases at V and 4 bases at J, with 10 bases in the middle. CDR3 length: 15 residues. CDR3 bases: TGTGCCAGCAGTTACTCGGGCAGACAGAATCAGCCCCAGCATTTT. Protein product: CASSYSGRQNQPQHF.

The V call is TRBV6-5, the J call TRBJ2-7, with 10 positions matching TRBD2. The germline V gene encodes CDR1 MNHEY and CDR2 SVGAGI. The CDR3 spans 13 residues. The ends lost 8 bases at V and 1 base at J; junction bases unmatched: 2. The chain's CDR3 is CASETSGSYEQYF. The CDR3 nucleotides read TGTGCCAGCGAGACTAGCGGGTCCTACGAGCAGTACTTC.

V usage is TRBV5-6 and J usage is TRBJ2-2; D may be TRBD1 or TRBD2 (6 bases each). CDR3 length equals 15 residues. Deletions cut 0 bases from V and 5 bases from J, with 11 bases between. Per the germline V gene, CDR1 is SGHDT and CDR2 is YYEEEE. The CDR3 bases are TGTGCCAGCAGCTTGGACGGGGGCGTGACCGGGGAGCTGTTTTTT. Translation gives CASSLDGGVTGELFF.

This sequence joins TRBV7-6 and TRBJ2-1, with 8 bases aligning to TRBD2. CDR3 length equals 16 residues. V was pared by 2 bases and J by 3 bases, with 6 bases of the junction left unmatched. CDR1 is SGHVS, CDR2 FNYEAQ, per germline. The CDR3 DNA reads as TGTGCCAGCAGCTTATTGACGGGGGGGGACTACAATGAGCAGTTCTTC. Amino acid sequence: CASSLLTGGDYNEQFF.

V gene TRBV4-3 combines with J gene TRBJ1-1; TRBD1 matches 7 bases. J was trimmed by 7 bases and V by 1 base; bases with no gene match: 9. CDR1 is LGHNA, CDR2 YSLEER, per germline. There are 15 residues in the CDR3. CDR3 in DNA: TGCGCCAGCAGCCAAGCCCGGGACAGTGGGAATGAAGCTTTCTTT. Protein: CASSQARDSGNEAFF.

This chain connects TRBV7-9 to TRBJ2-3, with D perhaps TRBD2 (5 bases). The germline CDR1 and CDR2 sequences are SEHNR and FQNEAQ (reference sequence). CDR3 length: 13 residues. V was pared by 4 bases and J by 12 bases, with 17 bases between. CDR3 loop: CASSSSPEVVQYF. The DNA of the CDR3 is TGTGCCAGCAGCTCCAGCCCGGAGGTGGTTCAGTATTTT.

The chain carries TRBV3-1 (or the pseudogene TRBV3-2) and TRBJ1-2; tentatively, D is TRBD1 (5 bases). The CDR3 runs 15 residues. CDR1 is LGHDT and CDR2 is YNNKEL in the germline V gene (reference sequence). Trimming took off 0 bases at V and 7 bases at J, with 15 bases between the two ends. The CDR3 protein is CASSQESEGLGGYTF. The CDR3, as DNA: TGTGCCAGCAGCCAAGAGAGTGAGGGGCTGGGTGGCTACACCTTC.

The J gene is TRBJ2-5, the V gene TRBV4-3; D gene uncertain. From germline, CDR1 is LGHNA and CDR2 YSLEER. V gave up 4 bases and J gave up 1 base, with 7 bases separating them. The CDR3 totals 13 residues. The CDR3 nucleotides are TGCGCCAGCAGCCCCAGTCTCCAAGAGACCCAGTACTTC. Translation gives CASSPSLQETQYF.

The V call is TRBV30, the J call TRBJ1-1; D gene uncertain. There are 16 residues in the CDR3. The germline V gene has CDR1 GTSNPN and CDR2 SVGIG (reference sequence). V lost 0 bases to trimming and J lost 1 base, with 15 bases between them. The DNA for the CDR3 is TGTGCCTGGAGTGTACTATCGACAAAGTCGAACACTGAAGCTTTCTTT. Protein sequence: CAWSVLSTKSNTEAFF.

The genes are TRBV7-3 and TRBJ2-5; TRBD1 might be the D (6 bases). Trimming removed 0 bases at V and 2 bases at J, with 10 bases between. The germline CDR1 and CDR2 sequences are SGHTA and FQGTGA. The CDR3 loop spans 15 amino acids. CDR3 region: CASSLTGARQETQYF. The CDR3, as DNA: TGTGCCAGCAGCTTAACGGGGGCAAGGCAAGAGACCCAGTACTTC.

This clone came up a few times. The chain has TRBV2 and TRBJ1-5; 8 nucleotides agree with TRBD1. Germline CDR1 reads SNHLY; CDR2 reads FYNNEI. With 3 bases clipped from V and 2 bases from J, the junction kept 3 bases outside the gene matches. This CDR3 is built from 15 residues. This CDR3 is CASSEMTGGNQPQHF. Here the CDR3 DNA reads TGTGCCAGCAGTGAGATGACAGGGGGCAATCAGCCCCAGCATTTT.

V is TRBV5-5 and J is TRBJ1-2; D is unresolved. Trimming cost V 0 bases and J 0 bases, with 3 bases left between them. The V gene's germline CDR1 is SGHKS and CDR2 YYEKEE (reference sequence). CDR3 size: 13 residues. The CDR3 is CASSLAANYGYTF. The CDR3 DNA reads TGTGCCAGCAGCTTGGCAGCTAACTATGGCTACACCTTC.

This clone was counted a single time. The J gene is TRBJ1-2, the V gene TRBV3-1 (or the pseudogene TRBV3-2); D remains ambiguous. Trimming stripped 0 bases from V and 8 bases from J, with 16 bases between. The CDR3 is 15 residues long. Germline V gives CDR1 LGHDT, CDR2 YNNKEL (reference sequence). The CDR3 DNA reads as TGTGCCAGCAGCCAAGATGCGGTAACAGAGAGCGGCTACACCTTC. Translation gives CASSQDAVTESGYTF.

This chain joins TRBV4-3 and TRBJ2-2; D remains unclear. Germline CDR1 is LGHNA and CDR2 is YSLEER. The CDR3 covers 14 residues. V lost 1 base to trimming and J lost 6 bases, with 9 bases between them. DNA of the CDR3: TGCGCCAGCAGCCAAGGACCCTCCCCCGGGGAGCTGTTTTTT. Translating gives CASSQGPSPGELFF.

The J gene is TRBJ1-1, the V gene TRBV11-2, with D uncertain. Deletions cut 1 base from V and 0 bases from J, with 9 bases between. CDR1 is SGHAT and CDR2 is FQNNGV in the germline V gene. This CDR3 spans 15 amino acids. The CDR3 spells CASSLAARMNTEAFF. DNA for the CDR3: TGTGCCAGCAGCTTAGCGGCCAGAATGAACACTGAAGCTTTCTTT. Looking up the rest from reference TRBV11-2 and TRBJ1-1 gives the full variable domain: EAGVAQSPRYKIIEKRQSVAFWCNPISGHATLYWYQQILGQGPKLLIQFQNNGVVDDSQLPKDRFSAERLKGVDSTLKIQPAKLEDSAVYLCASSLAARMNTEAFFGQGTRLTVV.

A single count supports this clone. The chain couples TRBV18 to TRBJ1-4; D is undetermined. The CDR3 covers 15 residues. Germline V gene data show CDR1 as KGHSH and CDR2 as LQKENI. Trimming left V 2 bases short and J 7 bases short, with 14 bases between. The CDR3 sequence: CASSPNGGSGEKLFF. For the CDR3, the DNA is TGTGCCAGCTCACCAAACGGCGGTAGTGGTGAAAAACTGTTTTTT.

The V gene is TRBV5-1, the J gene TRBJ2-7; no clear D. CDR3 length: 15 residues. Trimming shortened V by 0 bases and J by 5 bases, and 15 bases separated the two germline ends. Germline CDR1 reads SGHRS; CDR2 reads YFSETQ. For the CDR3, the DNA is TGCGCCAGCAGCTTGGTAGGGAATTGGGCCGACGAGCAGTACTTC. Translating gives CASSLVGNWADEQYF.

The V gene is TRBV2, the J gene TRBJ1-2; a possible D gene is TRBD1 (6 bases). CDR1 is SNHLY, CDR2 FYNNEI, per germline. Trimming cost V 7 bases and J 4 bases, with 19 bases left between them. The CDR3 contains 15 residues. DNA for the CDR3: TGTGCCAGCATAACAGGGACTACTCCAACCTATGGCTACACCTTC. As protein: CASITGTTPTYGYTF. Full variable domain (remainder filled in from reference TRBV2 and TRBJ1-2): EPEVTQTPSHQVTQMGQEVILRCVPISNHLYFYWYRQILGQKVEFLVSFYNNEISEKSEIFDDQFSVERPDGSNFTLKIRSTKLEDSAMYFCASITGTTPTYGYTFGSGTRLTVV.

This clone was recorded only once. The chain uses TRBV12-3 or TRBV12-4 and TRBJ1-6; D uncertain. The V end was cut by 3 bases, the J end by 12 bases, with 12 bases between. This CDR3 contains 13 residues. The CDR3 coding sequence is TGTGCCAGCAGTTTCGCCACGGGGTTACCCCTCCACTTT. Translation: CASSFATGLPLHF.

This clone was recorded only once. Different DNA sequences within this sample yield the same CDR3. The chain employs TRBV6-5 and TRBJ2-7; D is possibly TRBD1 or TRBD2 (5 bases each). The CDR3 length is 12 residues. Trimming removed 5 bases from V and 4 bases from J, with 9 bases in between. From germline, CDR1 is MNHEY and CDR2 SVGAGI. The CDR3 DNA is TGTGCCAGCAGTCCGGGACCTTACGAGCAGTACTTC. Residues: CASSPGPYEQYF.

This chain uses TRBV4-3 with TRBJ1-2; the match to TRBD1 covers 8 bases. V lost 0 bases, J lost 8 bases, and 8 bases stayed unmatched. Germline lookup yields CDR1 LGHNA and CDR2 YSLEER. There are 15 residues in the CDR3. The CDR3 reads CASSQDQGAKWGYTF. In nucleotides, the CDR3 is TGCGCCAGCAGCCAAGATCAGGGGGCAAAGTGGGGCTACACCTTC.

The chain uses TRBV11-1 and TRBJ1-2; TRBD1 agrees at 8 bases. Trimming took 10 bases from V and 2 from J; bases not matched to a gene: 9. Germline CDR1 is SGHAT and CDR2 is FQDESV (reference sequence). This CDR3 contains 14 residues. The CDR3 loop reads CATGQGELNYGYTF. In nucleotides, the CDR3 is TGTGCCACCGGACAGGGAGAGTTGAACTATGGCTACACCTTC. The full variable domain, completed using reference TRBV11-1 and TRBJ1-2, is EAEVAQSPRYKITEKSQAVAFWCDPISGHATLYWYRQILGQGPELLVQFQDESVVDDSQLPKDRFSAERLKGVDSTLKIQPAELGDSAMYLCATGQGELNYGYTFGSGTRLTVV.